This TCR beta chain was found in a study of cytomegalovirus exposure and HLA in healthy donors. The CDR3 length is 17 residues. Germline values: CDR1 SGHTA, CDR2 FQGNSA. V shed 6 bases, J shed 5 bases, and the junction held 10 bases outside the gene matches. The PCR ran on 60 Vbeta and 13 Jbeta primers. The method was immunoSEQ multiplex PCR; TCRdb's version includes in-frame clones alone and lacks a portion of them. The table shows roughly 150,000 clones, with roughly 80% occurring only once. The TCR comes from a man aged 25-45 years in good health and CMV-seronegative. Sequenced sample: PBMCs. The rearrangement links TRBV7-2 to TRBJ2-1, with 13 bases identical to TRBD2. DNA for the CDR3: TGTGCCAGCAGGTGGCTGATAGGACTAGCGGGGGACAATGAGCAGTTCTTC. Amino acid sequence: CASRWLIGLAGDNEQFF.